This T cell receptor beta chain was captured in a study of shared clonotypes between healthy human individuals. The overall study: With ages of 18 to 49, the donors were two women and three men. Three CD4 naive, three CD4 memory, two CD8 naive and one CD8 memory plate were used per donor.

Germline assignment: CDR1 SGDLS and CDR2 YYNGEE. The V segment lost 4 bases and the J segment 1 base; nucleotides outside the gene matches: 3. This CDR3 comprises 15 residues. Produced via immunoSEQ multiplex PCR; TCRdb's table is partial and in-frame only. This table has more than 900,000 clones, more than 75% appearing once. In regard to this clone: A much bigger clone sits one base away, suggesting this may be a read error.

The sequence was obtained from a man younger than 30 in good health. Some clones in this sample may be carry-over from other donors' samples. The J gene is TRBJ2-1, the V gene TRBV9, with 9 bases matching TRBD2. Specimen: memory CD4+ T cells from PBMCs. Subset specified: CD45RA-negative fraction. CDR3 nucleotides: TGTGCCAGCAGCCCCCTAGCGGGATCCTACAATGAGCAGTTCTTC. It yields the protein CASSPLAGSYNEQFF. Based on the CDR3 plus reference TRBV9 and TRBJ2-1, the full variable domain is DSGVTQTPKHLITATGQRVTLRCSPRSGDLSVYWYQQSLDQGLQFLIQYYNGEERAKGNILERFSAQQFPDLHSELNLSSLELGDSALYFCASSPLAGSYNEQFFGPGTRLTVL.